One and the same sample provided the 25 T cell receptor beta chains below, sequenced in a study of spatial heterogeneity in lung cancer. As to time point: blood at routine non-recurrence follow-up after resection. MiXCR, applied by TCRdb to the 5' RACE reads, yields one record per CDR3 protein. The sample has about 70,000 distinct CDR3 sequences, 7.5% to 10% seen once. This material consisted of PBMCs, taken at follow-up. Every receptor here comes from a female donor with early-stage non-small cell lung cancer.

The genes are TRBV6-1 and TRBJ2-1, with a weak D call TRBD1 (5 bases). Germline loops: CDR1 MNHNS, CDR2 SASEGT. V was trimmed by 5 bases and J by 6 bases, leaving 14 bases between them. This CDR3 comprises 14 residues. Written as DNA, the CDR3 is TGTGCCAGCAGTCAGGGTCCTGAGAGCAATGAGCAGTTCTTC. Amino acid sequence: CASSQGPESNEQFF.

This clonotype was counted at least ten times. This sequence joins TRBV11-2 and TRBJ2-1; 7 bases align to TRBD2. From germline, CDR1 is SGHAT and CDR2 FQNNGV. CDR3 length: 12 residues. V lost 5 bases, J lost 8 bases, and 3 bases stayed unmatched. In DNA, the CDR3 is TGTGCCAGCAGCCCTCGGGGGGATGAGCAGTTCTTC. This gives the protein CASSPRGDEQFF.

The sample holds many counts of this clonotype. The chain uses TRBV12-3 or TRBV12-4 and TRBJ1-1; D is uncertain. The CDR3 has 15 amino acids. Trimming shortened V by 5 bases and J by 7 bases, and 20 bases separated the two germline ends. This CDR3 is CASSPIQAPDNEAFF. CDR3 coding DNA: TGTGCCAGCAGTCCAATTCAGGCTCCCGACAATGAAGCTTTCTTT.

This clonotype has only a few counts. The V and J genes are TRBV5-4 and TRBJ2-7, with D perhaps TRBD2 (7 bases). The CDR3 extends over 13 amino acids. Germline V gene lookup returns CDR1 SGHNT and CDR2 YYREEE (reference sequence). The germline V and J ends were trimmed by 2 bases and 6 bases, with 12 bases remaining between them. The CDR3 here is CASSLLGGGEQYF. The CDR3 DNA sequence: TGTGCCAGCAGCTTATTAGGGGGGGGCGAGCAGTACTTC.

This clonotype is labeled as medium-sized. One junction end disagrees with the germline gene, perhaps due to a read error. V usage is TRBV7-9 and J usage is TRBJ2-3; D gene unclear. This CDR3 is 11 amino acids long. Germline assignment: CDR1 SEHNR and CDR2 FQNEAQ (reference sequence). CDR3 sequence: CASSRTDTQYF. For the CDR3, the DNA is TGTGCCAGCAGCCGCACCGATACGCAGTATTTT.

This clonotype was found many times. This chain links TRBV12-3 or TRBV12-4 with TRBJ2-7; tentatively, D is TRBD1 or TRBD2 (5 bases each). Trimming removed 5 bases from V and 1 base from J, with 12 bases in between. CDR3 size: 14 residues. CDR3: CASSRAGGSYEQYF. Here the CDR3 DNA reads TGTGCCAGCAGTCGCGCTGGGGGATCCTACGAGCAGTACTTC.

V usage is TRBV5-1 and J usage is TRBJ2-6; the D gene is possibly TRBD1 (5 bases). Germline V gene sequence: CDR1 SGHRS, CDR2 YFSETQ. V was trimmed by 4 bases and J by 2 bases, leaving 10 bases between them. The length of the CDR3 is 15 residues. The CDR3 protein is CASSVTGPGANVLTF. For the CDR3, the DNA is TGCGCCAGCAGCGTAACAGGACCTGGGGCCAACGTCCTGACTTTC.

At least ten counts were recorded for this clonotype. This chain connects TRBV19 to TRBJ1-5; TRBD1 aligns across 8 bases. With 1 base clipped from V and 5 bases from J, the junction kept 4 bases outside the gene matches. In germline, CDR1 is LNHDA, CDR2 SQIVND (reference sequence). The CDR3 is 15 amino acids. In nucleotides, the CDR3 is TGTGCCAGTAGTATAGGGGCAGGGGGCGATCAGCCCCAGCATTTT. Its translation is CASSIGAGGDQPQHF.

The J gene is TRBJ2-7, the V gene TRBV28; 16 bases are shared with TRBD2. The CDR3 length is 16 residues. The V segment lost 5 bases and the J segment 5 bases; nucleotides outside the gene matches: 6. Germline assignment: CDR1 MDHEN and CDR2 SYDVKM. The DNA of the CDR3 is TGTGCCAGCAGTCGGCCGGGACTAGCGGGAGGGAACGAGCAGTACTTC. Protein: CASSRPGLAGGNEQYF.

At least ten counts were recorded for this clonotype. J is TRBJ2-7 and V is TRBV7-3, with TRBD2 as a possible D gene (6 bases). Germline CDR1 and CDR2: SGHTA and FQGTGA. This CDR3 spans 14 amino acids. The germline V and J ends were trimmed by 6 bases and 0 bases, with 12 bases remaining between them. Here the CDR3 reads CASSLSGSSYEQYF. The CDR3 DNA follows: TGTGCCAGCAGTTTATCCGGGAGCTCCTACGAGCAGTACTTC.

There are many counts of this clonotype. This chain uses TRBV5-6 with TRBJ2-5; 9 nucleotides match TRBD2. This CDR3 has 14 residues. Germline loops: CDR1 SGHDT, CDR2 YYEEEE. Losses at the gene ends were 2 bases for V and 5 bases for J; bases not matched to a gene: 4. CDR3 sequence: CASSFPSGVETQYF. DNA for the CDR3: TGTGCCAGCAGCTTCCCTAGCGGGGTTGAGACCCAGTACTTC.

This clonotype has only a few counts. The V and J genes are TRBV4-1 and TRBJ1-4, with D perhaps TRBD1 (5 bases). V lost 0 bases, J lost 7 bases, and 12 bases lay in between. Per the germline V gene, CDR1 is MGHRA and CDR2 is YSYEKL. This CDR3 has 15 amino acids. This chain's CDR3 is CASSQELGEGEKLFF. The DNA of the CDR3 is TGCGCCAGCAGCCAAGAGCTGGGGGAGGGTGAAAAACTGTTTTTT.

This clonotype has ten or more counts. This sequence joins TRBV27 and TRBJ2-3, with unresolved D. The germline V and J ends were trimmed by 5 bases and 2 bases, with 5 bases remaining between them. The CDR3 extends over 12 amino acids. Germline values: CDR1 MNHEY, CDR2 SMNVEV (reference sequence). The CDR3 loop is CASSHLTDTQYF. The CDR3 DNA reads TGTGCCAGCAGTCATCTCACAGATACGCAGTATTTT.

This clonotype was seen a handful of times. The chain carries TRBV2 and TRBJ2-1, with a weak D call TRBD2 (5 bases). Germline CDR1 and CDR2: SNHLY and FYNNEI. V lost 8 bases and J lost 2, with 16 bases in between. This CDR3 is 15 amino acids long. The CDR3 here is CASAQAVITYNEQFF. In DNA form, the CDR3 reads TGTGCCAGCGCTCAAGCGGTTATTACCTACAATGAGCAGTTCTTC.

This clonotype was detected a few times. CDR3 coding DNA: TGTGCCAGCAGTTTAGAATGGTATGGCTACACCTTC. This translates into CASSLEWYGYTF. The chain employs TRBV12-3 or TRBV12-4 and TRBJ1-2; D gene uncertain. The CDR3 is made up of 12 amino acids. The V gene lost 1 base and the J gene lost 5 bases, with 5 bases spanning the gap.

This clonotype turned up a few times. The V gene is TRBV12-3 or TRBV12-4, the J gene TRBJ2-5; 8 bases are shared with TRBD1. The CDR3 totals 14 residues. V shed 3 bases, J shed 4 bases, and the junction held 4 bases outside the gene matches. CDR3 region: CASSFRTGSETQYF. CDR3 nucleotides: TGTGCCAGCAGTTTCCGGACAGGGTCAGAGACCCAGTACTTC.

This clonotype showed up many times. CDR3 sequence: CASGTGSQPQHF. For the CDR3, the DNA is TGTGCCAGTGGGACAGGGTCCCAGCCCCAGCATTTT. The J gene is TRBJ1-5, the V gene TRBV19, with TRBD1 matching over 9 bases. Germline trimming cut 8 bases from V and 7 bases from J; bases unmatched to any gene: 3. Germline V gives CDR1 LNHDA, CDR2 SQIVND (reference sequence). The CDR3 runs 12 residues.

The chain joins TRBV15 to TRBJ2-5, with D unresolved. The CDR3 length is 14 residues. V lost 0 bases, J lost 4 bases, and 9 bases lay in between. Germline V gene data show CDR1 as LNHNV and CDR2 as YYDKDF (reference sequence). The CDR3 reads CATSRDLLGETQYF. DNA of the CDR3: TGTGCCACCAGCAGAGATCTCCTGGGAGAGACCCAGTACTTC.

The chain links TRBV12-3 or TRBV12-4 to TRBJ1-5, with a tentative D call TRBD1 (6 bases). V lost 7 bases to trimming and J lost 4 bases, with 14 bases between them. This CDR3 has 14 amino acids. Written as DNA, the CDR3 is TGTGCCAGCACCTACCAGGGGAGGAATCAGCCCCAGCATTTT. The encoded protein is CASTYQGRNQPQHF.

The chain carries TRBV10-3 and TRBJ1-2; 7 bases are a match to TRBD1. This CDR3 comprises 15 residues. J was trimmed by 4 bases and V by 6 bases; bases with no gene match: 11. CDR1 ENHRY and CDR2 SYGVKD come from the germline V gene. The CDR3 DNA reads TGTGCCATCAGGCTACGGGAGGGGGCATTCTATGGCTACACCTTC. Translating it yields CAIRLREGAFYGYTF.

Many counts were recorded for this clonotype. The chain recombines TRBV15 with TRBJ2-3, with 10 bases identical to TRBD2. The V gene end was trimmed by 3 bases and the J gene end by 2 bases; junction bases not matched to a gene: 5. Germline loops: CDR1 LNHNV, CDR2 YYDKDF (reference sequence). The CDR3 extends over 16 amino acids. This CDR3 reads CATSSDLAGVTDTQYF. The CDR3 nucleotides read TGTGCCACCAGCAGCGATCTAGCGGGGGTCACAGATACGCAGTATTTT.

A note on this clonotype: One end of the junction fails to match germline, which may point to a read error. CDR3 coding DNA: TGTGACAGCAGCCAACAAGAGACCCAGTACTTC. Translating it yields CDSSQQETQYF. The chain couples TRBV3-1 to TRBJ2-5; D remains unclear. CDR3 size: 11 residues. CDR1 is LGHDT, CDR2 YNNKEL, per germline (reference sequence).

This clonotype was observed at least ten times. This chain joins TRBV19 and TRBJ2-1, with 11 bases matching TRBD2. The CDR3 runs 15 residues. CDR1 LNHDA and CDR2 SQIVND come from the germline V gene (reference sequence). With V trimmed by 5 bases and J by 3 bases, 3 bases remained unmatched. The CDR3 DNA reads as TGTGCCAGTAGTTTGGGGACTAGCGGCTACAATGAGCAGTTCTTC. Protein: CASSLGTSGYNEQFF.

This clonotype has ten or more counts. The V and J genes are TRBV28 and TRBJ1-3; no firm D call. Looked up from germline, CDR1 is MDHEN and CDR2 is SYDVKM. The CDR3 sequence is 14 residues long. V lost 2 bases and J 3 bases, leaving 8 bases between the germline ends. The CDR3 loop is CASSLTGYGNTIYF. In nucleotides, the CDR3 is TGTGCCAGCAGTTTAACGGGATATGGAAACACCATATATTTT.

This clonotype has just one count. A much larger clone lies one base from this, so it may be a read error. J is TRBJ2-1 and V is TRBV20-1, with D tentatively TRBD2 (7 bases). V was pared by 3 bases and J by 6 bases, with 12 bases between. Germline V gene data show CDR1 as DFQATT and CDR2 as SNEGSKA (reference sequence). The CDR3 is made up of 13 amino acids. CDR3: CSASRGAFNEQFF. As DNA, the CDR3 is TGCAGTGCTAGTCGGGGGGCATTCAATGAGCAGTTCTTC.